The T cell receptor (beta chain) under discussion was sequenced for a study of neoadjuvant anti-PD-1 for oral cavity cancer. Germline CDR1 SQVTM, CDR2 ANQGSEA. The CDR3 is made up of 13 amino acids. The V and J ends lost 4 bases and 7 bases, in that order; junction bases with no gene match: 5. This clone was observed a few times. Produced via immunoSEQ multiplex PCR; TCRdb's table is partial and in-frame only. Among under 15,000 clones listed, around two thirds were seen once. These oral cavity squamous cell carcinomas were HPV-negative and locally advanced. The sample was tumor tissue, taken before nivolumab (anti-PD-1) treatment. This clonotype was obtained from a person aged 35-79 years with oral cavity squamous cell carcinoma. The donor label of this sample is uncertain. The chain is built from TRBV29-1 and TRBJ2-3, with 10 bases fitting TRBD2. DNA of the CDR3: TGCAGCGTTGTAGGACTAGCGGAGAATACGCAGTATTTT. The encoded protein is CSVVGLAENTQYF.